The 25 T cell receptor beta chains listed next were all sequenced from one sample in a study of blood T cell repertoires in COVID-19. Generated by immunoSEQ multiplex PCR, the TCRdb table keeps only in-frame clones and is missing some. The sample gives under 150,000 clones, about 80% of which show up once; 7.5% is in the top ten. Material for sequencing was peripheral blood. These TCRs come from a man aged 70-80 years with active or convalescent COVID-19.

The chain links TRBV6-5 to TRBJ1-5; D remains unclear. Trimming left V 7 bases short and J 0 bases short, with 7 bases between. Germline lookup yields CDR1 MNHEY and CDR2 SVGAGI. There are 13 residues in the CDR3. The CDR3 here is CASKLNSNQPQHF. The CDR3, as DNA: TGTGCCAGCAAGCTAAATAGCAATCAGCCCCAGCATTTT.

The J gene is TRBJ2-3, the V gene TRBV2; TRBD2 is a possible D gene (6 bases). Germline V gene data show CDR1 as SNHLY and CDR2 as FYNNEI. V lost 5 bases, J lost 3 bases, and 9 bases lay in between. The CDR3 consists of 13 residues. Here the CDR3 reads CASSRDWTDTQYF. As DNA, the CDR3 is TGTGCCAGCAGTAGGGACTGGACAGATACGCAGTATTTT.

This clone appeared once. The chain joins TRBV28 to TRBJ1-1, with TRBD1 matching over 8 bases. The germline V gene has CDR1 MDHEN and CDR2 SYDVKM. The trim removed 5 bases at V and 6 bases at J, leaving 8 bases unmatched. The length of the CDR3 is 14 residues. CDR3 DNA: TGTGCCAGCAGTCCCACAGGGGGGAGTGCTGAAGCTTTCTTT. Amino acid sequence: CASSPTGGSAEAFF. Full variable domain (outside the CDR3, taken from reference TRBV28 and TRBJ1-1): DVKVTQSSRYLVKRTGEKVFLECVQDMDHENMFWYRQDPGLGLRLIYFSYDVKMKEKGDIPEGYSVSREKKERFSLILESASTNQTSMYLCASSPTGGSAEAFFGQGTRLTVV.

The chain uses TRBV2 and TRBJ1-3; D is unresolved. Germline V gene lookup returns CDR1 SNHLY and CDR2 FYNNEI. The CDR3 extends over 14 amino acids. Trimming removed 7 bases from V and 0 bases from J, with 10 bases in between. CDR3 coding DNA: TGTGCCAGCATACGCGGCTCCTCTGGAAACACCATATATTTT. Protein sequence: CASIRGSSGNTIYF.

The chain links TRBV3-1 (or the pseudogene TRBV3-2) to TRBJ2-7; TRBD1 matches 7 bases. The CDR3 length is 13 residues. Germline CDR1 LGHDT, CDR2 YNNKEL (reference sequence). With 0 bases clipped from V and 9 bases from J, the junction kept 5 bases outside the gene matches. The CDR3 region has the DNA TGTGCCAGCAGCCAAGATGACAGGGCCGCGCAGTACTTC. Its protein is CASSQDDRAAQYF.

This clone is a singleton in its sample. This sequence joins TRBV4-1 and TRBJ1-2; unclear D gene. The CDR3 is 14 residues long. Per the germline V gene, CDR1 is MGHRA and CDR2 is YSYEKL. Trimming cost V 1 base and J 1 base, with 7 bases left between them. CDR3 sequence (DNA): TGCGCCAGCAGCCAAGCACTAAATAACTATGGCTACACCTTC. It specifies CASSQALNNYGYTF.

The chain has TRBV27 and TRBJ2-7, with 12 bases lining up with TRBD2. The V gene end was trimmed by 5 bases and the J gene end by 3 bases; junction bases not matched to a gene: 5. The CDR3 sequence is 15 residues long. From germline, CDR1 is MNHEY and CDR2 SMNVEV (reference sequence). The CDR3 sequence is CASSRRLAGVYEQYF. CDR3 bases: TGTGCCAGCAGTCGACGACTAGCGGGAGTCTACGAGCAGTACTTC.

This clone is labeled medium-sized. The chain employs TRBV5-8 and TRBJ2-3; tentatively, D is TRBD2 (6 bases). CDR1 and CDR2 (germline): SGHTS, YDEGEE. Trimming stripped 0 bases from V and 6 bases from J, with 14 bases between. CDR3 size: 15 residues. The CDR3 DNA reads TGTGCCAGCAGCTTGGGCTCTAGCGCTAGGGATACGCAGTATTTT. Translation: CASSLGSSARDTQYF.

The genes are TRBV7-9 and TRBJ1-2; weak D call: TRBD1 (5 bases). The germline CDR1 and CDR2 sequences are SEHNR and FQNEAQ (reference sequence). This CDR3 contains 13 residues. V was cut by 5 bases and J by 4 bases, with 11 bases left in between. CDR3 sequence: CASSGRDSYGYTF. CDR3 nucleotide sequence: TGTGCCAGCAGCGGGCGAGACAGCTATGGCTACACCTTC.

This chain's CDR3 is CASSLGIIGVGEQYF. DNA for the CDR3: TGCGCCAGCAGCTTGGGGATCATAGGGGTGGGTGAGCAGTACTTC. This rearrangement joins TRBV5-1 to TRBJ2-7; D perhaps matches TRBD1 (5 bases). Trimming removed 0 bases from V and 7 bases from J, with 17 bases in between. Germline V gene data show CDR1 as SGHRS and CDR2 as YFSETQ. This CDR3 is 15 amino acids long.

This clone was detected once. This chain connects TRBV7-2 to TRBJ2-5; TRBD2 is a possible D gene (6 bases). Trimming took 0 bases from V and 2 from J, leaving 22 bases between them. Germline-derived CDR1 and CDR2 are SGHTA and FQGNSA. The CDR3 spans 19 residues. The CDR3 DNA follows: TGTGCCAGCAGCTTAGCGCGGGGCAGTGGCGGGGTCTGGCAAGAGACCCAGTACTTC. Its translation: CASSLARGSGGVWQETQYF.

CDR3 residues: CASSLGGVGAGYEQYF. The CDR3 DNA reads TGTGCCAGCAGCTTAGGCGGCGTGGGTGCTGGCTACGAGCAGTACTTC. This chain connects TRBV11-3 to TRBJ2-7; D gene uncertain. CDR1 and CDR2 from the germline V gene are SGHNT and YENEEA. CDR3 length: 16 amino acids. V dropped 1 base and J dropped 3 bases, with 16 bases sitting between them.

The CDR3: CASSLRGRQGQPQHF. The CDR3 DNA is TGTGCCAGCAGCTTACGCGGCAGACAGGGTCAGCCCCAGCATTTT. The chain links TRBV7-2 to TRBJ1-5, with 7 bases aligning to TRBD1. After removal of 2 bases from V and 6 bases from J, the junction contained 7 bases not matched to a gene. CDR3 size: 15 residues. The germline V gene has CDR1 SGHTA and CDR2 FQGNSA.

CDR3 DNA sequence: TGTGCCAGCAGCTTAGGCAATAGCTGGGACGAGCAGTACTTC. This codes for CASSLGNSWDEQYF. The chain uses TRBV7-8 and TRBJ2-7; no definite D call. Germline lookup yields CDR1 SGHVS and CDR2 FQNEAQ. Between the trimmed V and J ends, which lost 1 base and 5 bases, there was a span of 12 bases. There are 14 residues in the CDR3.

The rearrangement joins TRBV13 to TRBJ2-7; D may be TRBD1 (6 bases). Germline CDR1 and CDR2: PRHDT and FYEKMQ (reference sequence). The CDR3 totals 12 residues. V was cut by 4 bases and J by 4 bases, with 8 bases left in between. This CDR3 reads CASSSGAYEQYF. The CDR3 DNA is TGTGCCAGCAGCTCAGGGGCTTACGAGCAGTACTTC.

The chain joins TRBV11-3 to TRBJ1-2; D remains unclear. The germline V gene has CDR1 SGHNT and CDR2 YENEEA. The CDR3 loop spans 13 amino acids. V lost 4 bases and J 4 bases, leaving 10 bases between the germline ends. DNA of the CDR3: TGTGCCAGCAGCTCGGAGTCAACCTATGGCTACACCTTC. Translating it yields CASSSESTYGYTF.

The V and J genes are TRBV10-3 and TRBJ2-7; perhaps TRBD1 as D (5 bases). This CDR3 is built from 15 residues. V gave up 3 bases and J gave up 2 bases, with 14 bases separating them. From germline, CDR1 is ENHRY and CDR2 SYGVKD. The CDR3 reads CAISDGVGRAYEQYF. In nucleotides, the CDR3 is TGTGCCATCAGTGATGGAGTGGGCAGGGCCTACGAGCAGTACTTC.

The CDR3 nucleotides are TGTGCCAGCAGCGGCGGGACAGGGGCCCGCCTAGGCCCCTATGGCTACACCTTC. Its protein product is CASSGGTGARLGPYGYTF. This sequence joins TRBV5-4 and TRBJ1-2; 10 positions agree with TRBD1. Germline V gene lookup returns CDR1 SGHNT and CDR2 YYREEE (reference sequence). The CDR3 has 18 residues. J lost 4 bases, V lost 4 bases, and 16 bases had no gene match.

This sequence joins TRBV5-1 and TRBJ2-1, with a weak D call TRBD1 (5 bases). Trimming took 4 bases from V and 15 from J, leaving 20 bases between them. The CDR3 runs 13 residues. The germline V gene has CDR1 SGHRS and CDR2 YFSETQ. The CDR3 sequence: CASSLLGEIAPFF. The DNA for the CDR3 is TGCGCCAGCAGCCTCCTAGGGGAAATAGCCCCGTTCTTC.

The rearrangement joins TRBV3-1 (or the pseudogene TRBV3-2) to TRBJ1-2; TRBD1 is a possible D gene (6 bases). This CDR3 is 14 amino acids long. Germline assignment: CDR1 LGHDT and CDR2 YNNKEL (reference sequence). The V end was cut by 1 base, the J end by 6 bases, with 12 bases between. CDR3 nucleotide sequence: TGTGCCAGCAGCCAAGGGCTACAGGGCGATGGCTACACCTTC. This codes for CASSQGLQGDGYTF.

The rearrangement uses TRBV11-3 and TRBJ1-3; 8 positions agree with TRBD1. CDR3 length: 17 amino acids. The V gene's germline CDR1 is SGHNT and CDR2 YENEEA. V lost 5 bases to trimming and J lost 4 bases; unmatched junction nucleotides: 13. The CDR3 here is CASSRATRGLSGNTIYF. The CDR3 DNA sequence: TGTGCCAGCAGCCGGGCAACCAGGGGGCTCTCGGGAAACACCATATATTTT.

V gene TRBV10-3 combines with J gene TRBJ1-5, with D possibly being TRBD1 (6 bases). The CDR3 extends over 14 amino acids. The V end lost 11 bases, the J end lost 6 bases, and 20 bases lay between the germline ends. In germline, CDR1 is ENHRY, CDR2 SYGVKD. The CDR3 protein is CASDTGGGGQPQHF. DNA of the CDR3: TGTGCCTCCGATACTGGGGGGGGCGGTCAGCCCCAGCATTTT.

The V call is TRBV15, the J call TRBJ1-2; D gene ambiguous. The ends were cut back, 0 bases at V and 4 bases at J, with 9 bases in the middle. This CDR3 spans 14 amino acids. Germline V gives CDR1 LNHNV, CDR2 YYDKDF (reference sequence). Written as DNA, the CDR3 is TGTGCCACCAGCAGAGACACCTCGGGCTATGGCTACACCTTC. Its protein product is CATSRDTSGYGYTF.

V gene TRBV27 combines with J gene TRBJ2-1; 7 positions match TRBD2. The junction had 8 bases not matched to a gene; V was cut back by 3 bases and J by 0 bases. CDR3 length equals 17 residues. Per germline, CDR1 MNHEY and CDR2 SMNVEV (reference sequence). The CDR3 region is CASSFLGGGSSYNEQFF. In DNA form, the CDR3 reads TGTGCCAGCAGTTTTTTGGGAGGCGGGAGCTCCTACAATGAGCAGTTCTTC.

The table lists this clone with a few counts. This rearrangement joins TRBV28 to TRBJ1-6; possibly TRBD1 for D (5 bases). Germline values: CDR1 MDHEN, CDR2 SYDVKM. Trimming stripped 5 bases from V and 8 bases from J, with 19 bases between. The CDR3 contains 16 residues. CDR3 loop: CASSLGGGSFDSPLHF. DNA for the CDR3: TGTGCCAGCAGTCTTGGCGGGGGATCTTTTGATTCACCCCTCCACTTT. Looking up the rest from reference TRBV28 and TRBJ1-6 gives the full variable domain: DVKVTQSSRYLVKRTGEKVFLECVQDMDHENMFWYRQDPGLGLRLIYFSYDVKMKEKGDIPEGYSVSREKKERFSLILESASTNQTSMYLCASSLGGGSFDSPLHFGNGTRLTVT.